These 3 T cell receptor beta chains originate from one sample sequenced in a study of blood T cell repertoires in COVID-19 (dated by TCRdb to 2019 to 2021). Library preparation employed the immunoSEQ multiplex PCR assay. Imported from immuneACCESS, the table was reduced by TCRdb to in-frame sequences with V and J called. These copies leave out some clones; in studies compared against another copy, an unresolved V gene accounts for under half, and the cause of the remainder is not known. Present in this sample are about 81,000 clones, about 86% of which were seen just once. The leading ten clones occupy more than 4.5% of the sample. Input material: peripheral blood. Receptors were obtained from an elderly woman with acute or convalescent COVID-19.

Only a few counts were recorded for this clone. The rearrangement links TRBV12-5 to TRBJ2-2; 8 bases align to TRBD2. Germline loops: CDR1 LGHNT, CDR2 FRNRAP. The V and J ends lost 1 base and 6 bases, in that order; junction bases with no gene match: 4. The CDR3 covers 15 residues. CDR3 sequence: CASGLESGSAGELFF. CDR3 DNA: TGTGCTAGTGGTTTGGAGAGCGGGAGCGCCGGGGAGCTGTTTTTT. The entire variable domain, with the rest obtained from reference TRBV12-5 and TRBJ2-2, is as follows: DARVTQTPRHKVTEMGQEVTMRCQPILGHNTVFWYRQTMMQGLELLAYFRNRAPLDDSGMPKDRFSAEMPDATLATLKIQPSEPRDSAVYFCASGLESGSAGELFFGEGSRLTVL.

This chain connects TRBV7-2 to TRBJ2-2; D is possibly TRBD2 (5 bases). The length of the CDR3 is 15 residues. V was pared by 4 bases and J by 2 bases, with 11 bases between. CDR1 is SGHTA and CDR2 is FQGNSA in the germline V gene. CDR3 nucleotides: TGTGCCAGCAGCTCGGGGTACTCCAACACCGGGGAGCTGTTTTTT. Its protein product is CASSSGYSNTGELFF.

This chain uses TRBV7-9 with TRBJ2-3, with 9 nucleotides matching TRBD2. In germline, CDR1 is SEHNR, CDR2 FQNEAQ (reference sequence). CDR3 length: 17 amino acids. After removal of 5 bases from V and 5 bases from J, the junction contained 14 bases not matched to a gene. This CDR3 reads CASSRLLWRGGEDTQYF. In DNA, the CDR3 is TGTGCCAGCAGCCGCCTCCTGTGGCGGGGGGGAGAAGATACGCAGTATTTT.